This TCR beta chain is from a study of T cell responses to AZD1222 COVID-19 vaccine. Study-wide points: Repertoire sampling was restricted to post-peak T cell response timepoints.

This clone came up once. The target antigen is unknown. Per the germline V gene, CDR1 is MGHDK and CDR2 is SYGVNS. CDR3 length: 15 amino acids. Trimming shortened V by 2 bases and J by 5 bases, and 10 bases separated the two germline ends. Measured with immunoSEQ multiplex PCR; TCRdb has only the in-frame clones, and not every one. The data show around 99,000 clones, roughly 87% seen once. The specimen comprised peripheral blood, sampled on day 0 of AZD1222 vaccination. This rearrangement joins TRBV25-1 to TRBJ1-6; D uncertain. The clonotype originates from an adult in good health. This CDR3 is CASSELSGNNSPLHF. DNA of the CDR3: TGTGCCAGCAGTGAACTATCGGGAAATAATTCACCCCTCCACTTT.